The 4 T cell receptor beta chains listed next were all sequenced from one sample in a study of shared clonotypes between healthy human individuals. Profiled with immunoSEQ multiplex PCR; TCRdb holds only in-frame clones, not every one. The repertoire has around 2.1 million clones, approximately 94% of them found once; the top ten carry more than 1.5%. CD45RO negativity and positive selection for CCR7 defined naive CD8 cells, a population that excluded terminally differentiated effector memory CD45RA+ cells. What was sequenced was naive CD8+ T cells from PBMCs. Every receptor here comes from a man aged 18 to 29 in good health. Some clones in this sample may be carry-over from other donors' samples.

V gene TRBV5-1 combines with J gene TRBJ1-2, with a tentative D call TRBD1 (6 bases). The V end lost 2 bases, the J end lost 0 bases, and 14 bases lay between the germline ends. Germline lookup yields CDR1 SGHRS and CDR2 YFSETQ. The CDR3 loop spans 16 amino acids. This CDR3 is CASSFTGTPANYGYTF. The CDR3 DNA is TGCGCCAGCAGCTTCACCGGGACACCAGCTAACTATGGCTACACCTTC.

Comments on this clone: In the same sample, other DNA sequences code for this CDR3. The rearrangement joins TRBV11-2 to TRBJ2-7; D unclear. Germline V gene sequence: CDR1 SGHAT, CDR2 FQNNGV. This CDR3 contains 13 residues. V was cut by 0 bases and J by 1 base, with 4 bases left in between. CDR3 sequence: CASSLDGSYEQYF. The CDR3 bases are TGTGCCAGCAGCTTAGACGGATCCTACGAGCAGTACTTC.

The chain has TRBV5-4 and TRBJ2-2, with D unclear. The CDR3 sequence is 15 residues long. V shed 7 bases and J shed 3 bases, with 16 bases lying between them. CDR1 SGHNT and CDR2 YYREEE come from the germline V gene (reference sequence). CDR3 amino acids: CASRQNIGDTGELFF. CDR3 nucleotide sequence: TGTGCCAGCCGACAAAACATTGGGGACACCGGGGAGCTGTTTTTT.

This chain uses TRBV27 with TRBJ1-5; D ambiguous. V dropped 4 bases and J dropped 0 bases, with 10 bases sitting between them. CDR1 is MNHEY and CDR2 is SMNVEV in the germline V gene (reference sequence). The CDR3 is 15 amino acids. The DNA for the CDR3 is TGTGCCAGCAGTTCGGCCGTTGATAGCAATCAGCCCCAGCATTTT. Translation gives CASSSAVDSNQPQHF.